The text below deals with one T cell receptor (beta chain). Its antigen is as yet unknown. The sample originates from a study of T cell responses to AZD1222 COVID-19 vaccine. TCRdb keeps only in-frame clones here, not all; method: immunoSEQ multiplex PCR. The sample includes some 94,000 clones, approximately 89% of them seen just once. Points from the study as a whole: Possibly, clonal diversity was underestimated; donors were largely white British and included more females.

The CDR3 totals 14 residues. With V trimmed by 6 bases and J by 5 bases, 6 bases remained unmatched. Germline CDR1 reads SGHRS; CDR2 reads YFSETQ. The TCR sequence derives from an adult who received the AZD1222 COVID-19 vaccine. This sample comprised peripheral blood, obtained 28 days after the second AZD1222 dose. The chain links TRBV5-1 to TRBJ2-4; 9 bases map to TRBD1. The CDR3 DNA follows: TGCGCCAGCAAGATGAGGACAGGGGAAAACATTCAGTACTTC. Amino acids: CASKMRTGENIQYF. Full variable domain (rest looked up from reference TRBV5-1 and TRBJ2-4): KAGVTQTPRYLIKTRGQQVTLSCSPISGHRSVSWYQQTPGQGLQFLFEYFSETQRNKGNFPGRFSGRQFSNSRSEMNVSTLELGDSALYLCASKMRTGENIQYFGAGTRLSVL.